The next 3 T cell receptor beta chains were all read from a single sample in a study of regulatory T cells in long-lasting Graves disease. The time point here: newly diagnosed GD, antithyroid drugs for less than 3 months. PBMCs were the source of the RNA used for TCR sequencing. Sequencing libraries for TCR beta were prepared with iRepertoire HTBI primers and Arm-PCR of CDR3 regions. TCRdb re-analysed the multiplex PCR reads in MiXCR, keeping a single row per CDR3 protein. The table lists 350,000 to 550,000 distinct CDR3 sequences, approximately 15% of them singletons. This same sample was also part of a study on T cells in Graves' hyperthyroidism and ophthalmopathy.

The specimen comprised peripheral blood mononuclear cells (PBMCs), sampled at new diagnosis, from a patient treated with antithyroid drugs. The source is a woman aged 30 to 39 with Graves disease.

The rearrangement links TRBV4-1 to TRBJ2-7; 8 nucleotides line up with TRBD2. This CDR3 has 16 residues. Unmatched junction bases numbered 6, after V lost 0 bases and J lost 2 bases. Germline V gene lookup returns CDR1 MGHRA and CDR2 YSYEKL. CDR3 sequence (DNA): TGCGCCAGCAGCCAAGAGGTCGGTAGCGGGACCTACGAGCAGTACTTC. Protein product: CASSQEVGSGTYEQYF.

On this clonotype: Just one base apart from a much larger clone, this may be a read error. The chain employs TRBV6-1 and TRBJ2-5; 9 positions match TRBD2. CDR3 length: 17 residues. The germline V gene encodes CDR1 MNHNS and CDR2 SASEGT. With 5 bases clipped from V and 7 bases from J, the junction kept 17 bases outside the gene matches. The CDR3 spells CASSRAGGAVVIGTQYF. CDR3 bases: TGTGCCAGCAGTCGGGCGGGAGGGGCCGTTGTTATTGGGACCCAGTACTTC.

This clonotype came up many times. The V and J genes are TRBV24-1 and TRBJ2-1; 9 bases map to TRBD1. The CDR3 runs 15 residues. In germline, CDR1 is KGHDR, CDR2 SFDVKD. V lost 2 bases, J lost 5 bases, and 3 bases stayed unmatched. The CDR3 loop reads CATSDSGTGNNEQFF. CDR3 DNA: TGTGCCACCAGTGATTCCGGGACAGGGAACAATGAGCAGTTCTTC.